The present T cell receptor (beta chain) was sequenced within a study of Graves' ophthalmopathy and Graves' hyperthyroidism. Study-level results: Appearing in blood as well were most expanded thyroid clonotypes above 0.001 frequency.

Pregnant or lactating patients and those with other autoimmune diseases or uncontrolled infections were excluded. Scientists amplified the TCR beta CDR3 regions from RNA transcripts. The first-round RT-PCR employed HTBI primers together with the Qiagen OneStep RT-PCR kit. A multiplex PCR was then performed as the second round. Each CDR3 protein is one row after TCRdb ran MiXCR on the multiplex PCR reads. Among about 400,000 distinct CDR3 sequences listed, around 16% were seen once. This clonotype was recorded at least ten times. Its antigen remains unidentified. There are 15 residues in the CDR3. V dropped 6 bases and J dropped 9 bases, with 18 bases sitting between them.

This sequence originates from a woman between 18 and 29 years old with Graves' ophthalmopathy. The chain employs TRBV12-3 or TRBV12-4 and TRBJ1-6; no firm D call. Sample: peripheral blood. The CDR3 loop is CASRVGSGDSSPLHF. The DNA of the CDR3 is TGTGCCAGCAGGGTCGGTTCTGGGGATAGTTCACCCCTCCACTTT.